This TCR beta chain emerged from a study of identical twins. Study-wide results and limits: In cord blood, abundant beta clonotypes had fewer insertions; memory showed no trend. Partly confounded zero-insertion analyses could result from invariant MAIT and iNKT cells.

A note on this clonotype: Antigen specificity is unknown.

V was pared by 3 bases and J by 12 bases, with 15 bases between. CDR3 length: 14 residues. The germline V gene encodes CDR1 SNHLY and CDR2 FYNNEI. A universal primer site was created by template switching, with the cDNA bearing unique molecular identifiers. From the 5' RACE reads, TCRdb called clonotypes with MiXCR, one entry per CDR3 protein. The sample shows 200,000 to 250,000 distinct CDR3 sequences, roughly 13% of them seen only once. These records were also assigned to another study, of yellow fever vaccine responses in identical twins.

Sequenced sample: memory (CD45RO+) T cells sorted from blood. This chain uses TRBV2 with TRBJ1-6; D not resolved. The sequence derives from a woman between 18 and 30 years old in good health. CDR3 residues: CASSDERATGPLHF. DNA for the CDR3: TGTGCCAGCAGTGACGAAAGGGCCACGGGACCCCTCCACTTT.